Sequencing of this TCR beta chain was carried out in a study of shared clonotypes between healthy human individuals. Cells designated naive CD8 were CD45RO-negative and were positively selected for CCR7, with terminally differentiated effector memory CD45RA+ cells excluded. The method was immunoSEQ multiplex PCR; TCRdb's version includes in-frame clones alone and lacks a portion of them. The data show roughly 850,000 clones, approximately 96% seen once. Trimming pared 6 bases from V and 8 bases from J, leaving 13 bases between. CDR1 is MNHEY, CDR2 SVGAGI, per germline. CDR3 length equals 13 residues.

The sample comprised naive CD8+ T cells sorted from blood. V is TRBV6-5 and J is TRBJ1-4; a possible D gene is TRBD1 (6 bases). This receptor was identified in a man under 40 in good health. In nucleotides, the CDR3 is TGTGCCAGCAGGTACAGGGTCGGGGAAAAACTGTTTTTT. Its translation is CASRYRVGEKLFF.